The T cell receptor beta chain described here comes from a study of T cell responses to AZD1222 COVID-19 vaccine. Sequencing used immunoSEQ multiplex PCR; TCRdb keeps in-frame clones, though not all of them. The data show roughly 150,000 clones, with about 90% seen just once and about 9.4% held by the top ten. The CDR3 runs to 14 residues. V dropped 7 bases and J dropped 1 base, with 13 bases sitting between them. From germline, CDR1 is ENHRY and CDR2 SYGVKD. This chain joins TRBV10-3 and TRBJ1-1, with D tentatively TRBD1 (6 bases). The sequencing used peripheral blood, collected 28 days after the second AZD1222 dose. The sequence was collected from an adult who received the AZD1222 COVID-19 vaccine. The CDR3 bases are TGTGCCATCAAGTTGGGGGCCCCGAACACTGAAGCTTTCTTT. Its translation is CAIKLGAPNTEAFF.